One and the same sample provided the 10 T cell receptor beta chains below, sequenced in a study of blood T cell repertoires in COVID-19. Produced via immunoSEQ multiplex PCR; TCRdb's table is partial and in-frame only. The top ten hold approximately 3.7% of the sample, which has around 270,000 clones, about 88% seen once. Sequenced: peripheral blood. These receptors came from a man aged 60 to 69 who had recovered from COVID-19.

The genes are TRBV6-2 or TRBV6-3 and TRBJ2-2; the match to TRBD1 covers 8 bases. This CDR3 has 12 amino acids. V was pared by 5 bases and J by 9 bases, with 2 bases of the junction left unmatched. Germline values: CDR1 MNHEY, CDR2 SVGEGT. CDR3 protein: CASSGQGRELFF. The CDR3 bases are TGTGCCAGCAGTGGACAGGGTCGGGAGCTGTTTTTT.

For the CDR3, the DNA is TGCGCCAGCAGCCAAGAAGTGTTGGGTTTAGCGACCGGGGAGCTGTTTTTT. This sequence encodes CASSQEVLGLATGELFF. The V call is TRBV4-1, the J call TRBJ2-2; TRBD2 is a possible D gene (5 bases). The CDR3 is 17 amino acids. V was shortened by 0 bases and J by 5 bases, with 16 bases between the two germline ends. Germline assignment: CDR1 MGHRA and CDR2 YSYEKL.

V usage is TRBV7-3 and J usage is TRBJ1-1; 8 positions agree with TRBD1. The CDR3 spans 15 residues. Trimming took 5 bases from V and 3 from J; bases not matched to a gene: 8. Germline V gene sequence: CDR1 SGHTA, CDR2 FQGTGA. CDR3 loop: CASSPRGLVDTEAFF. The CDR3 region has the DNA TGTGCCAGCAGCCCCAGGGGGCTCGTGGACACTGAAGCTTTCTTT.

The gene calls are TRBV19 and TRBJ1-2; 10 bases are a match to TRBD1. V shed 11 bases and J 8 bases; nucleotides not matched to a gene: 11. Germline-derived CDR1 and CDR2 are LNHDA and SQIVND (reference sequence). This CDR3 region has 13 residues. The CDR3 DNA is TGTGCCTCACACCTGGACAGGGGGGGAGGCTACACCTTC. Its protein is CASHLDRGGGYTF.

The chain combines TRBV18 with TRBJ1-2; tentative D call: TRBD1 (6 bases). Trimming cost V 1 base and J 3 bases, with 12 bases left between them. CDR3 length: 15 amino acids. CDR1 KGHSH and CDR2 LQKENI come from the germline V gene. The CDR3 is CASSPRRTVDYGYTF. The DNA of the CDR3 is TGTGCCAGCTCACCACGCCGGACAGTCGACTATGGCTACACCTTC.

The chain employs TRBV3-1 (or the pseudogene TRBV3-2) and TRBJ2-7; TRBD2 matches at 9 bases. Trimming removed 1 base from V and 3 bases from J; junction bases left unmatched: 4. The length of the CDR3 is 15 residues. Looked up from germline, CDR1 is LGHDT and CDR2 is YNNKEL (reference sequence). CDR3 DNA: TGTGCCAGCAGCCAAGTCCCTAGCGGGGTCTACGAGCAGTACTTC. The encoded protein is CASSQVPSGVYEQYF.

The V gene is TRBV9, the J gene TRBJ2-2; possibly TRBD2 for D (5 bases). The ends were cut back, 3 bases at V and 0 bases at J, with 15 bases in the middle. The CDR3 loop spans 17 amino acids. CDR1 is SGDLS and CDR2 is YYNGEE in the germline V gene. CDR3 DNA: TGTGCCAGCAGCGCAACCCTAGCTTGGACGAACACCGGGGAGCTGTTTTTT. Translating it yields CASSATLAWTNTGELFF. The variable domain in full, with the rest retrieved from reference TRBV9 and TRBJ2-2, is DSGVTQTPKHLITATGQRVTLRCSPRSGDLSVYWYQQSLDQGLQFLIQYYNGEERAKGNILERFSAQQFPDLHSELNLSSLELGDSALYFCASSATLAWTNTGELFFGEGSRLTVL.

The rearrangement uses TRBV11-2 and TRBJ2-5; 7 bases align to TRBD1. Losses at the gene ends were 7 bases for V and 2 bases for J; bases not matched to a gene: 7. CDR1 is SGHAT, CDR2 FQNNGV, per germline. The CDR3 consists of 14 residues. CDR3 amino acids: CASNHDRDQETQYF. CDR3 nucleotide sequence: TGTGCCAGCAACCATGACAGGGATCAAGAGACCCAGTACTTC.

In its sample, this clone was seen once. V gene TRBV30 combines with J gene TRBJ1-1; 8 bases are shared with TRBD1. The germline gives CDR1 GTSNPN, CDR2 SVGIG (reference sequence). J gave up 4 bases and V 3 bases, and 1 base lay outside the gene matches. CDR3 length equals 12 residues. The CDR3 reads CAWRTGVTEAFF. CDR3 in DNA: TGTGCCTGGAGGACAGGGGTCACTGAAGCTTTCTTT.

J is TRBJ2-3 and V is TRBV9; 8 bases line up with TRBD2. CDR1 is SGDLS, CDR2 YYNGEE, per germline. V shed 0 bases, J shed 5 bases, and the junction held 8 bases outside the gene matches. This CDR3 has 16 amino acids. CDR3 amino acids: CASSVDGGGIIDTQYF. The CDR3 nucleotides read TGTGCCAGCAGCGTAGACGGCGGGGGGATTATAGATACGCAGTATTTT.